Sequencing of this T cell receptor beta chain was carried out in a study of blood T cells in healthy people across ages. V was trimmed by 2 bases and J by 4 bases, leaving 8 bases between them. The CDR3 consists of 13 residues. From germline, CDR1 is MGHDK and CDR2 SYGVNS. Regarding the study as a whole: Changes seen in expanded clonotypes were possibly confounded by donor CMV status left unknown. Roughly linearly, TCR beta diversity per million T cells fell as age increased.

A second PCR of about 6 to 11 cycles used a sample-barcoded 5' primer and a J-beta primer mix. Unique molecular identifiers of 12 random nucleotides labeled each cDNA. MiXCR, applied by TCRdb to the 5' RACE reads, yields one record per CDR3 protein. The sample lists hundreds of thousands of distinct CDR3 sequences, 24% occurring once. Concerning this clonotype itself: What it binds is unknown.

This sample also appeared in a second study, on T cells of mothers and their children. As reported in that work: Samples came from a few healthy Caucasian mothers and their six children.

What was sequenced was blood. V is TRBV25-1 and J is TRBJ2-5, with D perhaps matching TRBD1 (6 bases). The TCR comes from a boy younger than 18 in good health. The CDR3 bases are TGTGCCAGCAGTGAACAGGGGTTAGAGACCCAGTACTTC. Translation gives CASSEQGLETQYF.